The TCR beta chain described here comes from a study of T cells in Graves' hyperthyroidism and ophthalmopathy. V shed 1 base and J shed 0 bases, with 11 bases lying between them. Germline V gene data show CDR1 as SGHTA and CDR2 as FQGNSA. The CDR3 consists of 16 residues. Patients having uncontrolled infection, another autoimmune disease, pregnancy or lactation were not included. The PBMCs had their origin in 10 ml of fresh peripheral blood. RNA transcripts were the template for amplifying TCR beta CDR3 regions. The primer set for the first-round RT-PCR of the TCR CDR3 was HTBI. TCRdb reprocessed the multiplex PCR reads with MiXCR, giving one entry per CDR3 protein. The sample has hundreds of thousands of distinct CDR3 sequences, about a sixth seen once. Overall study findings and caveats: Blood also showed most of the thyroid clonotypes that were expanded above 0.001.

This clonotype was seen ten or more times. As yet, its antigen is unknown. The clonotype originates from a woman in her late teens or twenties with Graves' ophthalmopathy. The sequencing input was blood. This chain links TRBV7-2 with TRBJ2-3; a possible D gene is TRBD2 (6 bases). CDR3 nucleotide sequence: TGTGCCAGCAGCTTAGATTTGGCGGGGAGCACAGATACGCAGTATTTT. Translated, it gives CASSLDLAGSTDTQYF.